These 22 T cell receptor beta chains were all obtained from the same sample, sequenced in a study of T cell changes during pregnancy in multiple sclerosis (dated by TCRdb to between 2018 and 2021). The library relied on the immunoSEQ multiplex PCR assay. In its TCRdb copy, this immuneACCESS table keeps in-frame sequences only and misses some clones. Where compared with another copy, unresolved V genes explain less than half of these, and the others have no known cause. Across this sample there are about 80,000 clones, with about 91% seen only once. The ten largest clones add up to under 1.5% of the sample. Sequenced material: peripheral blood, taken before pregnancy. These receptors originate from a female donor with multiple sclerosis, enrolled in a pregnancy study.

The rearrangement joins TRBV28 to TRBJ1-2; the D is unclear. Trimming removed 5 bases from V and 3 bases from J, with 16 bases in between. The CDR3 is made up of 15 amino acids. Germline CDR1 reads MDHEN; CDR2 reads SYDVKM. The DNA for the CDR3 is TGTGCCAGCAGTCCCCTAGGACGGGAGCACTATGGCTACACCTTC. It is translated as CASSPLGREHYGYTF.

V and J are TRBV9 and TRBJ1-1; weak D call: TRBD1 (6 bases). From germline, CDR1 is SGDLS and CDR2 YYNGEE. CDR3 length: 13 amino acids. The V gene lost 0 bases and the J gene lost 4 bases, with 7 bases spanning the gap. The CDR3 DNA is TGTGCCAGCAGCGTAGACAGGGCCACTGAAGCTTTCTTT. Translation: CASSVDRATEAFF.

The chain joins TRBV19 to TRBJ2-7; possibly TRBD1 for D (7 bases). The length of the CDR3 is 14 residues. Germline CDR1 and CDR2: LNHDA and SQIVND (reference sequence). V lost 4 bases to trimming and J lost 5 bases, with 15 bases between them. CDR3 in DNA: TGTGCCAGTAGTAGGTCAGGGGGGAACGACGAGCAGTACTTC. Translating gives CASSRSGGNDEQYF. Complete variable domain (other parts from reference TRBV19 and TRBJ2-7): DGGITQSPKYLFRKEGQNVTLSCEQNLNHDAMYWYRQDPGQGLRLIYYSQIVNDFQKGDIAEGYSVSREKKESFPLTVTSAQKNPTAFYLCASSRSGGNDEQYFGPGTRLTVT.

This clone was picked up one time. This sequence joins TRBV7-9 and TRBJ2-5; 8 nucleotides match TRBD1. V gave up 5 bases and J gave up 0 bases; unmatched junction bases: 8. The V gene's germline CDR1 is SEHNR and CDR2 FQNEAQ (reference sequence). CDR3 length equals 16 residues. This chain's CDR3 is CASSRQDRVDQETQYF. CDR3 in DNA: TGTGCCAGCAGCAGACAGGACAGGGTGGACCAAGAGACCCAGTACTTC.

V and J are TRBV9 and TRBJ1-6; D is unclear. V shed 2 bases and J shed 10 bases, with 19 bases lying between them. The CDR3 loop spans 16 amino acids. Germline assignment: CDR1 SGDLS and CDR2 YYNGEE. The CDR3 protein is CASSVTMSGSESPLHF. CDR3 nucleotides: TGTGCCAGCAGCGTTACAATGTCCGGGTCGGAGTCACCCCTCCACTTT.

The V gene is TRBV5-1, the J gene TRBJ2-3; maybe TRBD1 (6 bases). Deletions cut 2 bases from V and 2 bases from J, with 12 bases between. The germline gives CDR1 SGHRS, CDR2 YFSETQ. The CDR3 totals 15 residues. CDR3 bases: TGCGCCAGCAGCTTTGACAGGACCTCCACAGATACGCAGTATTTT. Its protein product is CASSFDRTSTDTQYF.

This chain joins TRBV18 and TRBJ1-3; D gene uncertain. V was cut by 3 bases and J by 0 bases, with 12 bases left in between. The CDR3 spans 16 residues. Germline CDR1 is KGHSH and CDR2 is LQKENI. The CDR3 coding sequence is TGTGCCAGCTCACCGGGCTTGGTTAACTCTGGAAACACCATATATTTT. This encodes CASSPGLVNSGNTIYF.

The chain has TRBV19 and TRBJ1-6; D remains unclear. V was cut by 3 bases and J by 4 bases, with 7 bases left in between. Germline CDR1 reads LNHDA; CDR2 reads SQIVND (reference sequence). This CDR3 spans 14 amino acids. This chain's CDR3 is CASSISDYNSPLHF. The CDR3 DNA reads as TGTGCCAGTAGTATCAGCGATTATAATTCACCCCTCCACTTT.

This sequence joins TRBV5-1 and TRBJ1-3; the D gene is possibly TRBD1 (5 bases). V was cut by 0 bases and J by 2 bases, with 9 bases left in between. The CDR3 covers 15 residues. From germline, CDR1 is SGHRS and CDR2 YFSETQ. CDR3 residues: CASSLEAGAGNTIYF. DNA of the CDR3: TGCGCCAGCAGCTTGGAGGCGGGGGCTGGAAACACCATATATTTT. Supplemented by reference TRBV5-1 and TRBJ1-3, the full variable domain reads KAGVTQTPRYLIKTRGQQVTLSCSPISGHRSVSWYQQTPGQGLQFLFEYFSETQRNKGNFPGRFSGRQFSNSRSEMNVSTLELGDSALYLCASSLEAGAGNTIYFGEGSWLTVV.

The chain links TRBV9 to TRBJ2-5, with 9 bases that match TRBD2. Germline values: CDR1 SGDLS, CDR2 YYNGEE. With 0 bases clipped from V and 2 bases from J, the junction kept 8 bases outside the gene matches. The CDR3 sequence is 17 residues long. The CDR3 nucleotides are TGTGCCAGCAGCGTAGATCCGGCGGGGGGGCAACAAGAGACCCAGTACTTC. Its translation: CASSVDPAGGQQETQYF.

The CDR3 sequence is CASSLGGTALGQPQHF. CDR3 DNA sequence: TGTGCCAGCAGCTTAGGGGGCACAGCCCTGGGTCAGCCCCAGCATTTT. The V call is TRBV7-2, the J call TRBJ1-5, with TRBD1 as a possible D gene (5 bases). This CDR3 spans 16 amino acids. V gave up 1 base and J gave up 6 bases, with 16 bases separating them. CDR1 and CDR2 (germline): SGHTA, FQGNSA.

The rearrangement links TRBV4-1 to TRBJ2-3, with D maybe TRBD2 (6 bases). Germline CDR1 reads MGHRA; CDR2 reads YSYEKL. This CDR3 is 15 amino acids long. With 0 bases removed from V and 3 bases from J, the gap between germline ends came to 10 bases. CDR3 coding DNA: TGCGCCAGCAGCCAAGATTCACTAGCAACAGATACGCAGTATTTT. Translated: CASSQDSLATDTQYF.

The J gene is TRBJ2-1, the V gene TRBV6-1; TRBD1 matches 9 bases. Germline values: CDR1 MNHNS, CDR2 SASEGT. The CDR3 has 13 amino acids. Trimming took 5 bases from V and 6 from J; bases not matched to a gene: 2. CDR3 nucleotides: TGTGCCAGCAGTCTGACAGGGGGCAATGAGCAGTTCTTC. Protein product: CASSLTGGNEQFF.

The V call is TRBV11-2, the J call TRBJ1-3, with D unclear. This CDR3 spans 15 amino acids. In germline, CDR1 is SGHAT, CDR2 FQNNGV. Between the trimmed V and J ends, which lost 0 bases and 2 bases, there was a span of 8 bases. The CDR3 reads CASSLDLATGNTIYF. CDR3 DNA sequence: TGTGCCAGCAGCTTAGATCTAGCCACTGGAAACACCATATATTTT.

This clone was found once. This chain joins TRBV6-1 and TRBJ2-1; unclear D gene. The CDR3 loop spans 14 amino acids. From germline, CDR1 is MNHNS and CDR2 SASEGT. The V gene lost 6 bases and the J gene lost 0 bases, with 9 bases spanning the gap. Here the CDR3 reads CASSGRVSYNEQFF. The CDR3 DNA is TGTGCCAGCAGCGGCCGGGTCTCCTACAATGAGCAGTTCTTC.

This clone was detected a few times. CDR3 DNA: TGTGCCAGCAGGCAGGGCAACTATAATTCACCCCTCCACTTT. Translated: CASRQGNYNSPLHF. J is TRBJ1-6 and V is TRBV6-1; maybe TRBD1 (5 bases). The ends were cut back, 6 bases at V and 3 bases at J, with 9 bases in the middle. CDR3 length equals 14 residues. CDR1 MNHNS and CDR2 SASEGT come from the germline V gene.

This clone was seen a single time. The chain employs TRBV10-3 and TRBJ1-1, with D unresolved. Trimming pared 4 bases from V and 2 bases from J, leaving 17 bases between. Germline V lookup: CDR1 ENHRY, CDR2 SYGVKD. The CDR3 contains 16 residues. CDR3 residues: CAISAGQGLVNTEAFF. In nucleotides, the CDR3 is TGTGCCATCAGTGCGGGTCAAGGCCTGGTAAACACTGAAGCTTTCTTT.

The J gene is TRBJ1-6, the V gene TRBV7-3; no reliable D call. The germline V gene has CDR1 SGHTA and CDR2 FQGTGA. This CDR3 region has 14 residues. V lost 5 bases, J lost 7 bases, and 12 bases lay in between. The CDR3 reads CASSPLGRNSPLHF. The CDR3 region has the DNA TGTGCCAGCAGCCCGTTGGGGAGGAATTCACCCCTCCACTTT.

This rearrangement joins TRBV18 to TRBJ1-1, with 12 bases lining up with TRBD1. The CDR3 sequence is 16 residues long. J lost 6 bases, V lost 5 bases, and 10 bases had no gene match. Looked up from germline, CDR1 is KGHSH and CDR2 is LQKENI. CDR3 nucleotide sequence: TGTGCCAGCTCATCATTTAACCGGGACAGGGGGCCTGAAGCTTTCTTT. Translated: CASSSFNRDRGPEAFF.

This clone appeared a single time. In DNA form, the CDR3 reads TGTGCCAGCAGTTACAGGGGCGGTGAAAAACTGTTTTTT. Protein: CASSYRGGEKLFF. The chain carries TRBV6-5 and TRBJ1-4; D is perhaps TRBD1 (5 bases). This CDR3 has 13 residues. V lost 2 bases, J lost 7 bases, and 8 bases lay in between. CDR1 is MNHEY and CDR2 is SVGAGI in the germline V gene.

The V call is TRBV9, the J call TRBJ1-1, with D uncertain. The CDR3 runs to 13 residues. Germline V CDR1 and CDR2: SGDLS, YYNGEE. V was cut by 0 bases and J by 3 bases, with 6 bases left in between. CDR3 loop: CASSVAEDTEAFF. The CDR3 coding sequence is TGTGCCAGCAGCGTAGCCGAGGACACTGAAGCTTTCTTT.

This clone was detected a few times. The genes are TRBV5-1 and TRBJ1-1; unclear D gene. CDR1 is SGHRS, CDR2 YFSETQ, per germline. The CDR3 extends over 13 amino acids. V lost 4 bases, J lost 0 bases, and 7 bases lay in between. The CDR3 sequence is CASSILMNTEAFF. CDR3 nucleotides: TGCGCCAGCAGCATACTGATGAACACTGAAGCTTTCTTT.